Shown below are 20 T cell receptor beta chains from a single sample sequenced in a study of preoperative IRX-2 immunotherapy in early breast cancer (dated by TCRdb to about 2019). This specimen's treatment or condition label, interpreted: preoperative locoregional IRX-2 cytokine immunotherapy. The receptor library was made with the immunoSEQ multiplex PCR assay. TCRdb limited this immuneACCESS table to in-frame rearrangements with V and J called. A share of clones is missing; checked studies link under half to unresolved V genes, and the rest is unexplained. The sample table contains roughly 30,000 clones; only one count was recorded for over 75% of them. The top ten constitute 3.2% of the sample. The biological material was taken from a patient treated with IRX-2 immunotherapy. Receptors originate from a human donor with breast cancer.

This sequence joins TRBV7-1 and TRBJ2-2, with TRBD1 matching 8 bases. TRBV7-1 is marked as an open reading frame, function uncertain. Trimming took 5 bases from V and 5 from J; bases not matched to a gene: 10. This CDR3 has 16 amino acids. CDR3 region: CASSPPVTGVTGELFF. CDR3 in DNA: TGTGCCAGCAGCCCTCCCGTGACAGGGGTTACCGGGGAGCTGTTTTTT.

The V call is TRBV19, the J call TRBJ2-1, with D maybe TRBD2 (5 bases). The CDR3 covers 13 residues. Germline V CDR1 and CDR2: LNHDA, SQIVND (reference sequence). V was cut by 1 base and J by 5 bases, with 6 bases left in between. The DNA for the CDR3 is TGTGCCAGTAGTATAGCAGCGGACAATGAGCAGTTCTTC. It encodes CASSIAADNEQFF.

This chain joins TRBV15 and TRBJ1-1; D might be TRBD1 (5 bases). Germline-derived CDR1 and CDR2 are LNHNV and YYDKDF (reference sequence). Trimming removed 3 bases from V and 1 base from J, with 9 bases in between. CDR3 length equals 14 residues. The chain's CDR3 is CATSRRGRNTEAFF. The CDR3 nucleotides are TGTGCCACCAGCAGGCGGGGGAGGAACACTGAAGCTTTCTTT.

This clone occurred a few times. Other DNA sequences from this sample encode an identical CDR3 as well. The V gene is TRBV6-8, the J gene TRBJ1-2; D unclear. The CDR3 runs 14 residues. CDR1 and CDR2 (germline): MNHGY, SAAAGT. V was shortened by 0 bases and J by 1 base, with 6 bases between the two germline ends. CDR3 DNA: TGTGCCAGCAGTTACTCCCGGGGTAACTATGGCTACACCTTC. Its protein is CASSYSRGNYGYTF.

This sequence joins TRBV29-1 and TRBJ2-7; D remains ambiguous. With 1 base removed from V and 3 bases from J, the gap between germline ends came to 10 bases. The CDR3 runs to 13 residues. Germline assignment: CDR1 SQVTM and CDR2 ANQGSEA. CDR3 sequence reads: CSVEVLQGYEQYF. CDR3 nucleotides: TGCAGCGTTGAAGTACTGCAAGGCTACGAGCAGTACTTC.

This clone was seen a handful of times. This chain uses TRBV18 with TRBJ2-5, with 9 bases lining up with TRBD2. CDR3 length: 13 residues. Unmatched junction bases numbered 0, after V lost 2 bases and J lost 5 bases. Germline V CDR1 and CDR2: KGHSH, LQKENI. Here the CDR3 reads CASSPGTSETQYF. Here the CDR3 DNA reads TGTGCCAGCTCACCAGGGACTAGCGAGACCCAGTACTTC.

Worth noting for this clone: The junction shows a germline mismatch at one end, possibly a read error. This rearrangement joins TRBV6-8 to TRBJ1-2; D is perhaps TRBD1 (6 bases). Germline assignment: CDR1 MNHGY and CDR2 SAAAGT. The CDR3 contains 13 residues. For the CDR3, the DNA is TGTGCCATCAGTCCAGGGGAACCCTTTGGCTACACCTTC. Translation: CAISPGEPFGYTF.

The chain carries TRBV19 and TRBJ2-1; perhaps TRBD2 as D (6 bases). With 5 bases removed from V and 12 bases from J, the gap between germline ends came to 14 bases. Germline values: CDR1 LNHDA, CDR2 SQIVND (reference sequence). The CDR3 totals 12 residues. The CDR3 protein is CASSLIGGWQFF. The CDR3 coding sequence is TGTGCCAGTAGTTTGATCGGGGGATGGCAGTTCTTC.

This clone was detected only once. The chain employs TRBV11-3 and TRBJ2-6; unclear D gene. This CDR3 contains 19 residues. Germline V gives CDR1 SGHNT, CDR2 YENEEA. Trimming took 3 bases from V and 0 from J, leaving 18 bases between them. The CDR3 sequence is CASSLEWSSSNSGANVLTF. The DNA of the CDR3 is TGTGCCAGCAGCTTGGAGTGGAGTAGTTCTAACTCTGGGGCCAACGTCCTGACTTTC.

The chain recombines TRBV5-1 with TRBJ2-1; D is perhaps TRBD2 (6 bases). Germline V CDR1 and CDR2: SGHRS, YFSETQ. V was cut by 4 bases and J by 2 bases, with 16 bases left in between. The CDR3 is 16 amino acids. Here the CDR3 reads CASSPPGAGTYNEQFF. The DNA of the CDR3 is TGCGCCAGCAGCCCCCCAGGAGCGGGTACCTACAATGAGCAGTTCTTC.

For this clone: A junction boundary mismatches the germline segment, possibly from a read error. The chain is built from TRBV28 and TRBJ1-3; D call uncertain. This CDR3 contains 16 residues. The germline V gene encodes CDR1 MDHEN and CDR2 SYDVKM. CDR3 region: CASRTYRGNSGNTIYF. CDR3 bases: TGTGCTAGCAGGACCTATCGGGGAAACTCTGGAAACACCATATATTTT.

The J gene is TRBJ2-3, the V gene TRBV18; the D is unclear. The germline V and J ends were trimmed by 1 base and 5 bases, with 10 bases remaining between them. CDR1 is KGHSH, CDR2 LQKENI, per germline. The length of the CDR3 is 14 residues. CDR3: CASSPQRLEDTQYF. CDR3 nucleotide sequence: TGTGCCAGCTCACCACAGAGGTTGGAAGATACGCAGTATTTT.

The chain combines TRBV7-1 with TRBJ1-1; D gene ambiguous. TRBV7-1 is an ORF for which the function is uncertain. The CDR3 has 13 amino acids. The ends were cut back, 9 bases at V and 0 bases at J, with 11 bases in the middle. The CDR3: CASRPPLNTEAFF. The CDR3 DNA reads TGTGCCAGTCGCCCCCCCCTGAACACTGAAGCTTTCTTT.

This clone occurred a few times. CDR3 bases: TGTGCCAGCAGTCCTAATGATGGGAGAAACACCATATATTTT. It specifies CASSPNDGRNTIYF. This chain connects TRBV6-8 to TRBJ1-3; D unclear. Germline CDR1 reads MNHGY; CDR2 reads SAAAGT. This CDR3 has 14 amino acids. The ends were cut back, 5 bases at V and 5 bases at J, with 13 bases in the middle.

This clone has a handful of counts. The chain has TRBV11-3 and TRBJ2-5; 7 positions agree with TRBD2. There are 17 residues in the CDR3. CDR1 and CDR2 from the germline V gene are SGHNT and YENEEA. Trimming took 1 base from V and 2 from J; bases not matched to a gene: 10. Written as DNA, the CDR3 is TGTGCCAGCAGCTTAGGGGCGGCGGGGGACCCTCAAGAGACCCAGTACTTC. Residues: CASSLGAAGDPQETQYF.

V is TRBV11-3 and J is TRBJ2-5, with 7 positions matching TRBD1. Germline-derived CDR1 and CDR2 are SGHNT and YENEEA. The V gene end was trimmed by 4 bases and the J gene end by 4 bases; junction bases not matched to a gene: 6. The CDR3 is 14 amino acids. The CDR3 protein is CASSSPTGPETQYF. Written as DNA, the CDR3 is TGTGCCAGCAGCTCTCCGACAGGGCCAGAGACCCAGTACTTC.

J is TRBJ1-2 and V is TRBV6-1; D unresolved. The germline V gene has CDR1 MNHNS and CDR2 SASEGT. With 1 base removed from V and 0 bases from J, the gap between germline ends came to 12 bases. The CDR3 spans 16 residues. Here the CDR3 reads CASSEVFRHSNYGYTF. For the CDR3, the DNA is TGTGCCAGCAGTGAAGTATTTAGACATTCTAACTATGGCTACACCTTC.

The chain carries TRBV11-3 and TRBJ2-7; D is perhaps TRBD2 (5 bases). The CDR3 length is 15 residues. The V gene's germline CDR1 is SGHNT and CDR2 YENEEA. Between the trimmed V and J ends, which lost 2 bases and 6 bases, there was a span of 17 bases. CDR3 sequence: CASSLLPIRGSEQYF. Written as DNA, the CDR3 is TGTGCCAGCAGCTTACTGCCCATCCGAGGGTCCGAGCAGTACTTC.

V and J are TRBV6-8 and TRBJ2-7, with D hard to call. Trimming shortened V by 6 bases and J by 0 bases, and 12 bases separated the two germline ends. The CDR3 consists of 14 residues. Germline V lookup: CDR1 MNHGY, CDR2 SAAAGT. The CDR3 DNA is TGTGCCAGCAGCGAAACAGCGTTCTCCTACGAGCAGTACTTC. Protein: CASSETAFSYEQYF.

This clone was observed a handful of times. The chain carries TRBV6-8 and TRBJ2-4; D assignment may be TRBD1 or TRBD2 (5 bases each). Germline loops: CDR1 MNHGY, CDR2 SAAAGT. Between the trimmed V and J ends, which lost 7 bases and 3 bases, there was a span of 16 bases. The CDR3 loop spans 15 amino acids. CDR3 residues: CASKSQEASKNIQYF. CDR3 nucleotide sequence: TGTGCCAGCAAATCACAGGAGGCAAGCAAAAACATTCAGTACTTC.